The 10 T cell receptor beta chains below all came from one sample that was sequenced in a study of human T cells and chemical hapten exposure. Regarding time point: patch test 3, about 24 weeks after DPC sensitization. Treatment: therapeutic diphenylcyclopropenone sensitization with weekly scalp DPC. TCRdb recomputed calls from the RACE reads with MiXCR, one row per CDR3 protein. The sample consists of approximately 160,000 distinct CDR3 sequences, roughly 26% of them appearing once. The sequencing used whole blood, collected in connection with sensitization to the hapten diphenylcyclopropenone (DPC). The receptors derive from a woman in her late teens or twenties with alopecia areata. Some clones in this sample may be carry-over from other donors' samples.

A few counts support this clonotype. The genes are TRBV7-8 and TRBJ2-3; TRBD2 aligns across 12 bases. Germline trimming cut 9 bases from V and 4 bases from J; bases unmatched to any gene: 17. This CDR3 comprises 18 residues. Per the germline V gene, CDR1 is SGHVS and CDR2 is FQNEAQ. CDR3 residues: CASKQTATSGRTADTQYF. The DNA for the CDR3 is TGTGCCAGTAAACAAACAGCTACTAGCGGGAGGACGGCAGATACGCAGTATTTT.

J is TRBJ2-7 and V is TRBV20-1; 9 positions agree with TRBD1. V shed 2 bases, J shed 4 bases, and the junction held 6 bases outside the gene matches. This CDR3 region has 14 residues. In germline, CDR1 is DFQATT, CDR2 SNEGSKA (reference sequence). In nucleotides, the CDR3 is TGCAGTGCTAGATCTCGGACAGGGGTTTACGAGCAGTACTTC. Protein product: CSARSRTGVYEQYF.

The rearrangement joins TRBV9 to TRBJ1-5; 7 positions match TRBD1. V gave up 4 bases and J gave up 5 bases; unmatched junction bases: 6. This CDR3 comprises 14 residues. The germline V gene has CDR1 SGDLS and CDR2 YYNGEE. The CDR3 is CASSRGTDYQPQHF. CDR3 nucleotide sequence: TGTGCCAGCAGCCGCGGGACAGACTATCAGCCCCAGCATTTT.

In this sample, this clonotype turned up many times. The chain couples TRBV6-2 or TRBV6-3 to TRBJ2-5; D gene unclear. The CDR3 is 12 residues long. V lost 7 bases to trimming and J lost 4 bases, with 10 bases between them. CDR1 and CDR2 from the germline V gene are MNHEY and SVGEGT. The CDR3: CASNTPGETQYF. In DNA, the CDR3 is TGTGCCAGCAACACCCCAGGAGAGACCCAGTACTTC.

This chain uses TRBV6-2 or TRBV6-3 with TRBJ2-5; D uncertain. Germline V gene lookup returns CDR1 MNHEY and CDR2 SVGEGT. CDR3 length equals 13 residues. The ends were cut back, 4 bases at V and 5 bases at J, with 11 bases in the middle. CDR3 DNA sequence: TGTGCCAGCAGTTTATCCGCGGTGGAGACCCAGTACTTC. This encodes CASSLSAVETQYF.

J is TRBJ1-1 and V is TRBV11-3; 7 bases fit TRBD1. Germline-derived CDR1 and CDR2 are SGHNT and YENEEA. The CDR3 contains 14 residues. V shed 6 bases, J shed 3 bases, and the junction held 7 bases outside the gene matches. Here the CDR3 reads CASRDKGADTEAFF. In nucleotides, the CDR3 is TGTGCCAGCAGGGATAAGGGGGCGGACACTGAAGCTTTCTTT. Supplemented by reference TRBV11-3 and TRBJ1-1, the full variable domain reads EAGVVQSPRYKIIEKKQPVAFWCNPISGHNTLYWYLQNLGQGPELLIRYENEEAVDDSQLPKDRFSAERLKGVDSTLKIQPAELGDSAVYLCASRDKGADTEAFFGQGTRLTVV.

This clonotype was counted a few times. V usage is TRBV4-3 and J usage is TRBJ2-3; no firm D call. CDR3 length: 14 amino acids. V lost 1 base, J lost 3 bases, and 8 bases lay in between. Germline V lookup: CDR1 LGHNA, CDR2 YSLEER. The CDR3 is CASSQVPWTDTQYF. DNA of the CDR3: TGCGCCAGCAGCCAAGTTCCGTGGACAGATACGCAGTATTTT.

The gene calls are TRBV7-2 and TRBJ1-1, with a possible D match to TRBD1 (5 bases). CDR3 size: 12 residues. V shed 5 bases and J shed 11 bases, with 15 bases lying between them. Germline loops: CDR1 SGHTA, CDR2 FQGNSA. In nucleotides, the CDR3 is TGTGCCAGCAGCCCGGGGCAGGCTACGGCTTTCTTT. This sequence encodes CASSPGQATAFF.

This clonotype has a handful of counts. V usage is TRBV7-9 and J usage is TRBJ2-7, with D perhaps TRBD1 (5 bases). Trimming pared 5 bases from V and 1 base from J, leaving 9 bases between. The CDR3 has 13 amino acids. Germline-derived CDR1 and CDR2 are SEHNR and FQNEAQ (reference sequence). The CDR3 sequence is CASSARESYEQYF. The CDR3 nucleotides read TGTGCCAGCAGCGCCAGGGAATCCTACGAGCAGTACTTC.

The chain is built from TRBV6-6 and TRBJ2-7; D is ambiguous. The germline CDR1 and CDR2 sequences are MNHNY and SVGAGI (reference sequence). This CDR3 has 13 amino acids. Trimming cost V 6 bases and J 3 bases, with 12 bases left between them. CDR3 nucleotides: TGTGCCAGCAGAGATCCGATTTACTACGAGCAGTACTTC. It is translated as CASRDPIYYEQYF.